What follows are 29 T cell receptor beta chains derived from one specimen sequenced in a study of T cells in Graves' hyperthyroidism and ophthalmopathy. Amplification of TCR beta CDR3 regions used RNA as the template. The HTBI primer set drove a first-round RT-PCR of the TCR CDR3. From the multiplex PCR reads, TCRdb called clonotypes with MiXCR, one entry per CDR3 protein. The sample lists more than 450,000 distinct CDR3 sequences; 15% to 20% were seen once. The material sequenced was blood. These receptors all stem from a man aged 40-50 years with Graves' ophthalmopathy.

The chain combines TRBV3-1 with TRBJ2-3, with 9 bases that match TRBD2. Germline trimming cut 1 base from V and 2 bases from J; bases unmatched to any gene: 7. The CDR3 covers 17 residues. CDR1 is LGHDT, CDR2 YNNKEL, per germline (reference sequence). CDR3 DNA sequence: TGTGCCAGCAGCCAAGCTGAGGCGGGGGGGGACACAGATACGCAGTATTTT. Amino acids: CASSQAEAGGDTDTQYF.

This clonotype was counted between two and nine times. The gene calls are TRBV2 and TRBJ2-1; 8 bases line up with TRBD1. Germline-derived CDR1 and CDR2 are SNHLY and FYNNEI. The CDR3 loop spans 13 amino acids. The junction had 4 bases not matched to a gene; V was cut back by 5 bases and J by 7 bases. The CDR3 DNA reads TGTGCCAGCAGTAAGGACAGGGAGAATGAGCAGTTCTTC. It is translated as CASSKDRENEQFF.

This clonotype came up a few times. V gene TRBV18 combines with J gene TRBJ1-2; D gene ambiguous. Trimming shortened V by 1 base and J by 1 base, and 10 bases separated the two germline ends. Looked up from germline, CDR1 is KGHSH and CDR2 is LQKENI. The CDR3 is made up of 15 amino acids. In DNA form, the CDR3 reads TGTGCCAGCTCACCACTCCTCCAGGATAACTATGGCTACACCTTC. Its protein is CASSPLLQDNYGYTF.

The CDR3 spells CASSVAGRSDGEQFF. The DNA for the CDR3 is TGTGCCAGCAGCGTAGCGGGTAGATCAGATGGTGAGCAGTTCTTC. The genes are TRBV9 and TRBJ2-1; D is ambiguous. Germline V gene sequence: CDR1 SGDLS, CDR2 YYNGEE. The CDR3 spans 15 residues. V was cut by 0 bases and J by 9 bases, with 16 bases left in between.

This clonotype was counted many times. The chain combines TRBV11-2 with TRBJ2-7, with D hard to call. Trimming removed 3 bases at V and 6 bases at J, with 12 bases between. Germline V gene lookup returns CDR1 SGHAT and CDR2 FQNNGV. The CDR3 loop spans 13 amino acids. CDR3 sequence: CASSFGSPLEQYF. The CDR3 bases are TGTGCCAGCAGCTTCGGTTCGCCTCTCGAGCAGTACTTC.

At least ten counts were recorded for this clonotype. The chain is built from TRBV11-2 and TRBJ2-3; 11 positions agree with TRBD2. The germline CDR1 and CDR2 sequences are SGHAT and FQNNGV. Trimming removed 5 bases from V and 2 bases from J; junction bases left unmatched: 12. The length of the CDR3 is 18 residues. The CDR3 DNA sequence: TGTGCCAGCAGCCCCCTATTAAGACTAGCGGGGTTCACAGATACGCAGTATTTT. This translates into CASSPLLRLAGFTDTQYF. The full variable domain, with the rest looked up from reference TRBV11-2 and TRBJ2-3, is EAGVAQSPRYKIIEKRQSVAFWCNPISGHATLYWYQQILGQGPKLLIQFQNNGVVDDSQLPKDRFSAERLKGVDSTLKIQPAKLEDSAVYLCASSPLLRLAGFTDTQYFGPGTRLTVL.

The genes are TRBV18 and TRBJ2-3; D is uncertain. Germline lookup yields CDR1 KGHSH and CDR2 LQKENI. This CDR3 has 15 amino acids. V lost 2 bases to trimming and J lost 1 base, with 10 bases between them. The CDR3 DNA sequence: TGTGCCAGCTCACCAGTGGAACCGGGCACAGATACGCAGTATTTT. This gives the protein CASSPVEPGTDTQYF.

This clonotype was seen only a few times. The rearrangement links TRBV6-1 to TRBJ2-1; TRBD2 matches at 7 bases. This CDR3 region has 13 residues. Germline trimming cut 7 bases from V and 4 bases from J; bases unmatched to any gene: 4. Germline V CDR1 and CDR2: MNHNS, SASEGT. This CDR3 is CASILAGYNEQFF. In DNA, the CDR3 is TGTGCCAGCATATTAGCGGGTTACAATGAGCAGTTCTTC.

Regarding this clonotype: This likely comes from a read error, as the CDR3 has no conserved phenylalanine or tryptophan at its end. This chain uses TRBV6-2 or TRBV6-3 with TRBJ2-3, with a possible D match to TRBD2 (5 bases). Germline assignment: CDR1 MNHEY and CDR2 SVGEGT. The V end was cut by 7 bases, the J end by 2 bases, with 16 bases between. The CDR3 runs 15 residues. For the CDR3, the DNA is TGTGCCAGCAACCCGGGATCACCCTACACAGATACGCAGTATCTT. Translation: CASNPGSPYTDTQYL.

In this sample, this clonotype turned up many times. V gene TRBV28 combines with J gene TRBJ2-7; 8 nucleotides align to TRBD2. Trimming cost V 4 bases and J 2 bases; bases outside gene matches: 10. The CDR3 extends over 16 amino acids. CDR1 is MDHEN, CDR2 SYDVKM, per germline. The CDR3 here is CASSSASQRGTYEQYF. The DNA of the CDR3 is TGTGCCAGCAGTTCAGCTAGTCAGCGGGGGACCTACGAGCAGTACTTC.

This clonotype was picked up a small number of times. In nucleotides, the CDR3 is TGTGCCATCAGACGGGTAGGGGAGTCCACAGATACGCAGTATTTT. Translation: CAIRRVGESTDTQYF. This chain uses TRBV10-3 with TRBJ2-3; D possibly matches TRBD1 or TRBD2 (5 bases each). CDR1 is ENHRY, CDR2 SYGVKD, per germline. The CDR3 runs to 15 residues. V was trimmed by 6 bases and J by 2 bases, leaving 15 bases between them.

In this sample, this clonotype turned up many times. The gene calls are TRBV28 and TRBJ2-2; 7 positions match TRBD2. J gave up 4 bases and V 3 bases, and 8 bases lay outside the gene matches. CDR1 is MDHEN and CDR2 is SYDVKM in the germline V gene. The CDR3 loop spans 16 amino acids. This chain's CDR3 is CASSFTGLGVTGELFF. In nucleotides, the CDR3 is TGTGCCAGCAGTTTCACCGGACTAGGGGTCACCGGGGAGCTGTTTTTT.

This clonotype was counted ten times or more. The J gene is TRBJ2-1, the V gene TRBV6-1, with D perhaps matching TRBD2 (7 bases). The V gene lost 7 bases and the J gene lost 7 bases, with 14 bases spanning the gap. Germline V CDR1 and CDR2: MNHNS, SASEGT. This CDR3 has 13 amino acids. As DNA, the CDR3 is TGTGCCAGCAAGGAGGGGGGGCGTAATGAGCAGTTCTTC. It is translated as CASKEGGRNEQFF.

In DNA, the CDR3 is TGTGCCAGCAGCCTCCCTTCGGGACAGGGTAATGAAAAACTGTTTTTT. Residues: CASSLPSGQGNEKLFF. The V gene is TRBV3-1, the J gene TRBJ1-4, with 9 bases matching TRBD1. Germline CDR1 LGHDT, CDR2 YNNKEL (reference sequence). CDR3 length equals 16 residues. The trim removed 4 bases at V and 4 bases at J, leaving 7 bases unmatched.

The rearrangement links TRBV6-6 to TRBJ2-2; the match to TRBD1 covers 10 bases. Germline assignment: CDR1 MNHNY and CDR2 SVGAGI (reference sequence). This CDR3 is 17 amino acids long. The V segment lost 0 bases and the J segment 2 bases; nucleotides outside the gene matches: 3. This chain's CDR3 is CASSYSGQGGNTGELFF. In DNA form, the CDR3 reads TGTGCCAGCAGTTACTCCGGACAGGGGGGTAACACCGGGGAGCTGTTTTTT.

The CDR3: CASSKVGEAGAGYNEQFF. In DNA, the CDR3 is TGCGCCAGCAGCAAGGTTGGGGAAGCGGGAGCTGGGTACAATGAGCAGTTCTTC. The rearrangement links TRBV5-1 to TRBJ2-1, with 8 bases that match TRBD2. The V gene's germline CDR1 is SGHRS and CDR2 YFSETQ. After removal of 4 bases from V and 4 bases from J, the junction contained 16 bases not matched to a gene. There are 18 residues in the CDR3. Drawing the rest from reference TRBV5-1 and TRBJ2-1, the complete variable domain is KAGVTQTPRYLIKTRGQQVTLSCSPISGHRSVSWYQQTPGQGLQFLFEYFSETQRNKGNFPGRFSGRQFSNSRSEMNVSTLELGDSALYLCASSKVGEAGAGYNEQFFGPGTRLTVL.

This clonotype was seen more than once but under ten times. The chain is built from TRBV4-1 and TRBJ2-2, with TRBD2 matching over 9 bases. Germline V gene data show CDR1 as MGHRA and CDR2 as YSYEKL. The V and J ends lost 4 bases and 7 bases, in that order; junction bases with no gene match: 7. The CDR3 consists of 15 residues. This CDR3 is CASSLLAGAGGELFF. The DNA for the CDR3 is TGCGCCAGCAGCCTTTTAGCGGGGGCCGGCGGGGAGCTGTTTTTT.

The V call is TRBV10-1, the J call TRBJ1-3; D gene unclear. Germline CDR1 WNHNN, CDR2 SYGVQD (reference sequence). The CDR3 extends over 14 amino acids. Deletions cut 3 bases from V and 5 bases from J, with 11 bases between. Written as DNA, the CDR3 is TGCGCCAGCAGTGATAGGAGGGAGAGAAACACCATATATTTT. It specifies CASSDRRERNTIYF.

A few counts support this clonotype. The chain is built from TRBV28 and TRBJ1-5, with no clear D. V lost 8 bases and J 3 bases, leaving 14 bases between the germline ends. Looked up from germline, CDR1 is MDHEN and CDR2 is SYDVKM. The CDR3 sequence is 14 residues long. The CDR3 nucleotides are TGTGCCAGCGCCTGGGATAGGCACAATCAGCCCCAGCATTTT. It yields the protein CASAWDRHNQPQHF.

This clonotype was recorded a few times. The chain uses TRBV27 and TRBJ1-1; 8 bases match TRBD1. After removal of 0 bases from V and 11 bases from J, the junction contained 11 bases not matched to a gene. Germline lookup yields CDR1 MNHEY and CDR2 SMNVEV (reference sequence). CDR3 length: 15 residues. CDR3 in amino acids: CASSLSDPRTGRAFF. The CDR3 DNA reads as TGTGCCAGCAGTTTATCAGACCCTCGGACAGGGCGTGCTTTCTTT.

This clonotype was recorded many times. The chain combines TRBV11-2 with TRBJ2-2; 7 bases align to TRBD1. The germline gives CDR1 SGHAT, CDR2 FQNNGV. Trimming removed 5 bases from V and 1 base from J; junction bases left unmatched: 1. The CDR3 spans 14 residues. The CDR3 nucleotides are TGTGCCAGCAGCGGACAGGTGAACACCGGGGAGCTGTTTTTT. Amino acids: CASSGQVNTGELFF.

V and J are TRBV6-1 and TRBJ2-5; D may be TRBD1 (5 bases). V lost 6 bases to trimming and J lost 0 bases, with 11 bases between them. The CDR3 consists of 14 residues. The germline V gene encodes CDR1 MNHNS and CDR2 SASEGT. The DNA for the CDR3 is TGTGCCAGCAGGAGACAGTTACACCAAGAGACCCAGTACTTC. This encodes CASRRQLHQETQYF.

On this clonotype itself: Here the CDR3 omits its conserved ending phenylalanine or tryptophan, so a read error is the likely source. The gene calls are TRBV28 and TRBJ1-5, with 8 bases matching TRBD1. Unmatched junction bases numbered 4, after V lost 11 bases and J lost 4 bases. This CDR3 has 12 residues. The germline CDR1 and CDR2 sequences are MDHEN and SYDVKM. CDR3 sequence reads: CAGHRGNQPQHS. The CDR3 nucleotides are TGTGCCGGTCACAGGGGGAATCAGCCCCAGCATTCT.

This clonotype was counted at least ten times. The chain is built from TRBV11-2 and TRBJ1-1; D call uncertain. CDR1 is SGHAT and CDR2 is FQNNGV in the germline V gene. V was cut by 5 bases and J by 0 bases, with 19 bases left in between. CDR3 length equals 17 residues. The CDR3 is CASSLILPGYMNTEAFF. As DNA, the CDR3 is TGTGCCAGCAGCCTTATTCTCCCGGGATACATGAACACTGAAGCTTTCTTT.

This clonotype was seen more than once but under ten times. The genes are TRBV3-1 and TRBJ2-2; 10 bases are a match to TRBD1. V gave up 4 bases and J gave up 6 bases; unmatched junction bases: 5. In germline, CDR1 is LGHDT, CDR2 YNNKEL (reference sequence). The CDR3 extends over 15 amino acids. This chain's CDR3 is CASSRGQGIAGELFF. The CDR3 nucleotides are TGTGCCAGCAGCCGGGGACAGGGGATTGCCGGGGAGCTGTTTTTT.

This clonotype came up a few times. A much larger clone differs from this one at a single base, so this may be a read error. The gene calls are TRBV2 and TRBJ2-7, with D maybe TRBD2 (5 bases). The germline gives CDR1 SNHLY, CDR2 FYNNEI. Trimming stripped 4 bases from V and 0 bases from J, with 7 bases between. This CDR3 is built from 13 residues. CDR3 in amino acids: CASSGGPSYEQYF. The CDR3 coding sequence is TGTGCCAGCAGTGGAGGGCCCTCCTACGAGCAGTACTTC.

Worth noting for this clonotype: A much larger clone lies one base from this, so it may be a read error. The chain couples TRBV28 to TRBJ2-7, with 9 bases identical to TRBD2. The germline CDR1 and CDR2 sequences are MDHEN and SYDVKM. The CDR3 has 15 residues. CDR3 sequence (DNA): TGTGCCAGCGGTTTAGCGGGAGAGCTCCCAGGCGAGCAGTACTTC. This sequence encodes CASGLAGELPGEQYF.

This clonotype was seen at least ten times. This CDR3 reads CSVAGGSSYEQYF. In nucleotides, the CDR3 is TGCAGTGTAGCGGGAGGTAGCTCCTACGAGCAGTACTTC. The rearrangement links TRBV20-1 to TRBJ2-7; the match to TRBD2 covers 10 bases. The V gene's germline CDR1 is DFQATT and CDR2 SNEGSKA (reference sequence). The V gene end was trimmed by 7 bases and the J gene end by 0 bases; junction bases not matched to a gene: 3. CDR3 length: 13 residues.

The chain uses TRBV20-1 and TRBJ2-1, with D possibly matching TRBD2 (6 bases). This CDR3 has 14 amino acids. The V gene lost 5 bases and the J gene lost 3 bases, with 14 bases spanning the gap. CDR1 is DFQATT, CDR2 SNEGSKA, per germline (reference sequence). The CDR3: CSASGLQNYNEQFF. The CDR3 DNA reads TGCAGTGCTTCGGGACTCCAAAACTACAATGAGCAGTTCTTC.